This TCR beta chain derives from a study of blood T cells in healthy people across ages. Study-level results: TCR beta diversity tracked closely with naive T cell percentage. Any changes in expanded clonotypes were possibly confounded, as donor CMV status remained unknown.

Extracted total RNA amounted to at least 6 micrograms for each sample. A J-beta primer mix and a sample-barcoded 5' primer were used in a second PCR of roughly 6 to 11 cycles. Each cDNA molecule received a tag from a template-switch adaptor that had 12 random nucleotides. MiXCR, applied by TCRdb to the 5' RACE reads, yields one record per CDR3 protein. This table holds about 780,000 distinct CDR3 sequences, 35% to 60% found once. This clonotype occurred many times. Its specificity is not known. The CDR3 covers 15 residues. The V gene lost 0 bases and the J gene lost 4 bases, with 12 bases spanning the gap.

The sequencing input was blood. The sequence was collected from a man of 80 years or more in good health. V usage is TRBV12-3 or TRBV12-4 and J usage is TRBJ1-1, with a tentative D call TRBD1 (6 bases). CDR3 sequence reads: CASSLALGAPTEAFF. In DNA, the CDR3 is TGTGCCAGCAGTTTAGCGCTGGGGGCCCCCACTGAAGCTTTCTTT.